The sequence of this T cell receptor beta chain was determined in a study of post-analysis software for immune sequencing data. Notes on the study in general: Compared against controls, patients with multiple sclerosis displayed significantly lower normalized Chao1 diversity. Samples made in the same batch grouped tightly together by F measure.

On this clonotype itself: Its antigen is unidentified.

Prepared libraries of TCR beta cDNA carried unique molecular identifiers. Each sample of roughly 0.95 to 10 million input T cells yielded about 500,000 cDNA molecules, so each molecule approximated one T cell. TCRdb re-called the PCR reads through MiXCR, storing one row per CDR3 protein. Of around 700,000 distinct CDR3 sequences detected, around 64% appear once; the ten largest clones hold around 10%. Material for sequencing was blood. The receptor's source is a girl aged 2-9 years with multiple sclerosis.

CDR3 residues: CASSQVGVSSLFGINEQFF. CDR3 coding DNA: TGCGCCAGCAGCCAAGTGGGCGTCTCTAGCTTGTTCGGAATCAATGAGCAGTTCTTC. The chain combines TRBV4-1 with TRBJ2-1; tentatively, D is TRBD2 (5 bases). This CDR3 is 19 amino acids long. The germline V gene encodes CDR1 MGHRA and CDR2 YSYEKL. Trimming took 1 base from V and 6 from J, leaving 25 bases between them.